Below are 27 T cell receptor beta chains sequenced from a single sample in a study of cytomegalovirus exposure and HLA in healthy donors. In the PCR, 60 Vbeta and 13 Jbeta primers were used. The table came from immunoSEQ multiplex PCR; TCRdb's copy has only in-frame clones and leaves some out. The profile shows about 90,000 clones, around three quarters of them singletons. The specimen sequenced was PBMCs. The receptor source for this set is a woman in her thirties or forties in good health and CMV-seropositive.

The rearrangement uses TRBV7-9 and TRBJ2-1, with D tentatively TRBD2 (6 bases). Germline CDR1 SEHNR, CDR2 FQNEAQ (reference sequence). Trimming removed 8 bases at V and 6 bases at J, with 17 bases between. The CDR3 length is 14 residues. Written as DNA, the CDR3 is TGTGCCAGCGCCCGGGAGCAAATAGGCAATGAGCAGTTCTTC. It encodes CASAREQIGNEQFF.

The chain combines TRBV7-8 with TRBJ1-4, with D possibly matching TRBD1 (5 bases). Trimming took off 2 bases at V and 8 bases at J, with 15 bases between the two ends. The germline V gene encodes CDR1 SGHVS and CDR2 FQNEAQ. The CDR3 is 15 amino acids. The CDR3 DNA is TGTGCCAGCAGCTTAAGTTCAGGGTTGAAGGAAAAACTGTTTTTT. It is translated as CASSLSSGLKEKLFF.

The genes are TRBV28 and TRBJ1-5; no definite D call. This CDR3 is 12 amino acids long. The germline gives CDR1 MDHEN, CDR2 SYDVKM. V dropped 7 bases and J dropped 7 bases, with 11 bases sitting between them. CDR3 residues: CASISPGQPQHF. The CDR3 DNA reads TGTGCCAGCATCAGTCCGGGACAGCCCCAGCATTTT.

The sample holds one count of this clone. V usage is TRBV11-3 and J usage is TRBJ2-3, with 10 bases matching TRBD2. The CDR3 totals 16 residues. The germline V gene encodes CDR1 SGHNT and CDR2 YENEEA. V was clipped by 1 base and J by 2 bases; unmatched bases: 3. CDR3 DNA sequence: TGTGCCAGCAGCTTAGGGACTAGCGGATCCACAGATACGCAGTATTTT. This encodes CASSLGTSGSTDTQYF.

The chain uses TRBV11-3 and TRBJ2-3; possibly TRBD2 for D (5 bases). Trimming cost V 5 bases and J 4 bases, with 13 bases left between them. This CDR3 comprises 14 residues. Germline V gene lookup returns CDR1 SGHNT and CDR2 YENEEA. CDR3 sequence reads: CASSRGSGPDTQYF. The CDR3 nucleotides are TGTGCCAGCAGCCGCGGGTCCGGCCCAGATACGCAGTATTTT.

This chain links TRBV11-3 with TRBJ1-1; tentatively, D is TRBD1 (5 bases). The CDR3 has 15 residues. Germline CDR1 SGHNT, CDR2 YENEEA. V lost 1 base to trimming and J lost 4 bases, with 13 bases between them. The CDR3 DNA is TGTGCCAGCAGCTTAGGCAGCAGGGCGAGCACTGAAGCTTTCTTT. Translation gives CASSLGSRASTEAFF.

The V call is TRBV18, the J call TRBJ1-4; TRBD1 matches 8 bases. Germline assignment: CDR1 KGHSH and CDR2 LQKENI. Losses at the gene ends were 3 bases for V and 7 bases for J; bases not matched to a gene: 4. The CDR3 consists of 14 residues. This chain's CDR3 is CASSPQGAGEKLFF. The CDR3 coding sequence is TGTGCCAGCTCACCCCAGGGGGCAGGTGAAAAACTGTTTTTT.

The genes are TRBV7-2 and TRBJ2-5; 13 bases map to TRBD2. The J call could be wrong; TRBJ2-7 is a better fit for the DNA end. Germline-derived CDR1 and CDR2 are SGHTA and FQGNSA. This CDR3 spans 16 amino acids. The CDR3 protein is CASSKTSGGLRYEQYF. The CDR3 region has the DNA TGTGCCAGCAGCAAGACTAGCGGGGGGTTAAGATACGAGCAGTACTTC.

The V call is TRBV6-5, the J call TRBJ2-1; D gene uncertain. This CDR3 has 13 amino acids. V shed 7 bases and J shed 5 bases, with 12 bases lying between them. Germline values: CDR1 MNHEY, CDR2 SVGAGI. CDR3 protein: CASKPWANNEQFF. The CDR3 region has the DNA TGTGCCAGCAAACCGTGGGCCAACAATGAGCAGTTCTTC.

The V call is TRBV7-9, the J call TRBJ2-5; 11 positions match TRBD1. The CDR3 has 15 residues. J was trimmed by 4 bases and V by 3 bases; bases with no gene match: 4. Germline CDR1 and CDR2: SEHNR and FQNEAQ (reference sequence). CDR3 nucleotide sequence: TGTGCCAGCAGCTTTTTAGGGACAGGGGGAGAGACCCAGTACTTC. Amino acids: CASSFLGTGGETQYF.

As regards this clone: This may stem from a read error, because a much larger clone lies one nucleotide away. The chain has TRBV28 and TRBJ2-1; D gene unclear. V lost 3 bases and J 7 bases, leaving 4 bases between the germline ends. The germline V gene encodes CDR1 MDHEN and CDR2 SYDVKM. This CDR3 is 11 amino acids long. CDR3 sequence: CASSFRNEQFF. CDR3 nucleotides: TGTGCCAGCAGTTTTCGGAATGAGCAGTTCTTC.

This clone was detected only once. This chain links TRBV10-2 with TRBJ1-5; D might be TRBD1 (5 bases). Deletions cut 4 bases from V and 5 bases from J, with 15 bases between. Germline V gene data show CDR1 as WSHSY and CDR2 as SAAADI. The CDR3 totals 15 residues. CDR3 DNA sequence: TGCGCCAGCAGTGCAGGGTTGCGAGGTGATCAGCCCCAGCATTTT. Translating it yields CASSAGLRGDQPQHF.

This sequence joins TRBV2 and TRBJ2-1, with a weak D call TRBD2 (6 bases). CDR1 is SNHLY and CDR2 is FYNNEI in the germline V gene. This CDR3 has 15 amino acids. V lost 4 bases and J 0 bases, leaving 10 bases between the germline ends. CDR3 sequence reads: CASSAASDSYNEQFF. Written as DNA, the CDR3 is TGTGCCAGCAGTGCGGCTAGCGACTCCTACAATGAGCAGTTCTTC.

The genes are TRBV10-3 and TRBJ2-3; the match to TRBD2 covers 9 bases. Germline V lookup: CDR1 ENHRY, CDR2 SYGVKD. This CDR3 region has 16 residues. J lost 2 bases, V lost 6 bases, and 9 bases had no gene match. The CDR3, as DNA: TGTGCCATCAGACCTAGCGGGATGATATACACAGATACGCAGTATTTT. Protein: CAIRPSGMIYTDTQYF.

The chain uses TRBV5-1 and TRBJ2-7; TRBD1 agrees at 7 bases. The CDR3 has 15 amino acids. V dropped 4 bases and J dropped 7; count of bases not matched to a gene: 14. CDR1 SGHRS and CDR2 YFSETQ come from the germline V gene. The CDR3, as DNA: TGCGCCAGCAGCGCCTCACAGGGGCGGATAGGGGAGCAGTACTTC. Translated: CASSASQGRIGEQYF.

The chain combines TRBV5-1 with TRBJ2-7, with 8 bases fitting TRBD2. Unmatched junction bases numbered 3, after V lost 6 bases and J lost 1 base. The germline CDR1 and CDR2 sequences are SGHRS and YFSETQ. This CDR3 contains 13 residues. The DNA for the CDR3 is TGCGCCAGCACCCTAGCGGGTTCCTACGAGCAGTACTTC. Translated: CASTLAGSYEQYF.

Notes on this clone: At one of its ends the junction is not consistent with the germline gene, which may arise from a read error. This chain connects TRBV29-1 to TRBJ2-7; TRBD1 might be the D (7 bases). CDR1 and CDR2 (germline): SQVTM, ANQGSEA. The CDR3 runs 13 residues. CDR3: CSVAAGGLLEQCF. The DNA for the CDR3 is TGCAGCGTTGCGGCAGGGGGACTTCTCGAGCAGTGCTTC.

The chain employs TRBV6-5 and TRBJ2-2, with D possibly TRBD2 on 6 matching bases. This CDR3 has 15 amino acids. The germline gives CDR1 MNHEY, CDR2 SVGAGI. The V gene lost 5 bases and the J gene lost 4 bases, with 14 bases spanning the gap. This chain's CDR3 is CASSPGTPSTGELFF. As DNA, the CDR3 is TGTGCCAGCAGTCCCGGGACTCCATCCACCGGGGAGCTGTTTTTT.

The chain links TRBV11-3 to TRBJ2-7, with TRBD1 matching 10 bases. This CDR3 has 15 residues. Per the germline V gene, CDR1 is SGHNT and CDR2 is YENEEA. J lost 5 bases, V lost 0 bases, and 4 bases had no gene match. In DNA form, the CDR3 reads TGTGCCAGCAGCTTAGAAGGGACAGGGGTCCACGAGCAGTACTTC. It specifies CASSLEGTGVHEQYF.

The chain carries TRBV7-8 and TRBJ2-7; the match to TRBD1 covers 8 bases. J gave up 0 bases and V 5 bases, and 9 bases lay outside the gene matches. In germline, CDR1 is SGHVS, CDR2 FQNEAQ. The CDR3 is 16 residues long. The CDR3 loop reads CASSTIRDRYSYEQYF. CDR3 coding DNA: TGTGCCAGCAGCACGATCCGGGACAGGTACTCCTACGAGCAGTACTTC.

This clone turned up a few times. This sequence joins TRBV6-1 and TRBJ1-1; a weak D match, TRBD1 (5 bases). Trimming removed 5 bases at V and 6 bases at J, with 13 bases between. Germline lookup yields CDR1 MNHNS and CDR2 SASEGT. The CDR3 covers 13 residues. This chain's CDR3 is CASSPEGISEAFF. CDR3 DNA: TGTGCCAGCAGTCCGGAGGGGATCTCTGAAGCTTTCTTT.

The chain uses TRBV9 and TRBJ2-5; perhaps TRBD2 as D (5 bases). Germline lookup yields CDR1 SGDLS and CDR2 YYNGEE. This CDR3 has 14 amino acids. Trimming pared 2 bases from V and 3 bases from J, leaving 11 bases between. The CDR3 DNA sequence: TGTGCCAGCAGCGTGGAGGCGGGCGAAGAGACCCAGTACTTC. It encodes CASSVEAGEETQYF.

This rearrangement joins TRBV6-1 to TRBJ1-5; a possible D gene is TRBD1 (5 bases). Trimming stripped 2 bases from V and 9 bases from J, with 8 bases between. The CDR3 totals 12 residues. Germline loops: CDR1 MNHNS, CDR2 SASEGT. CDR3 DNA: TGTGCCAGCAGTGAACTAGGGGCGCCCCAGCATTTT. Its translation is CASSELGAPQHF.

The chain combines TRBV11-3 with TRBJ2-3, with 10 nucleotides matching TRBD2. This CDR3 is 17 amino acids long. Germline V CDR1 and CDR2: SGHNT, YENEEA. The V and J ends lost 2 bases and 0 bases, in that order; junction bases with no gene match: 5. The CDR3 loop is CASSLPAGGFSTDTQYF. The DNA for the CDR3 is TGTGCCAGCAGCTTACCAGCGGGGGGGTTTAGCACAGATACGCAGTATTTT.

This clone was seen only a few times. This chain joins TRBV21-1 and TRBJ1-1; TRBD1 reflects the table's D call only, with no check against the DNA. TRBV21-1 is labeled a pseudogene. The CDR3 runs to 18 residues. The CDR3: CASSKFVQGGMRNTEAFF. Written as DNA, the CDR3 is TGTGCCAGCAGCAAATTTGTACAGGGGGGAATGAGGAACACTGAAGCTTTCTTT.

The CDR3, as DNA: TGTGCCTGGAGCATAGCTCCCCCCATTTCACCCCTCCACTTT. This codes for CAWSIAPPISPLHF. V gene TRBV30 combines with J gene TRBJ1-6, with D hard to call. Germline V gene lookup returns CDR1 GTSNPN and CDR2 SVGIG (reference sequence). The CDR3 has 14 amino acids. Trimming removed 3 bases at V and 9 bases at J, with 15 bases between.

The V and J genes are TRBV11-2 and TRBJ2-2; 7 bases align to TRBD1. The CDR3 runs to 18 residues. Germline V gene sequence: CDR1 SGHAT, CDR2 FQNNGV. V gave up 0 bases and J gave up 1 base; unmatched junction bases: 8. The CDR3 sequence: CASSLEMSGTENTGELFF. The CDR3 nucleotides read TGTGCCAGCAGCTTAGAGATGTCCGGGACAGAGAACACCGGGGAGCTGTTTTTT.